This TCR beta chain was retrieved from a study of blood T cell repertoires in COVID-19. Germline CDR1 SQVTM, CDR2 ANQGSEA. The CDR3 length is 14 residues. V was pared by 6 bases and J by 7 bases, with 22 bases between. Using immunoSEQ multiplex PCR, the repertoire was profiled, and TCRdb retains in-frame clones only, with some absent. The sample lists about 290,000 clones, over 80% seen once, with around 4.2% in the top ten. The genes are TRBV29-1 and TRBJ2-7; possible D gene TRBD1, 6 bases. The source is a woman in her 50s with active or convalescent COVID-19. Sequencing used peripheral blood. In nucleotides, the CDR3 is TGCAGCGTGATTCGACAGGATAGGGTCTGGGAGCAGTACTTC. Protein sequence: CSVIRQDRVWEQYF.